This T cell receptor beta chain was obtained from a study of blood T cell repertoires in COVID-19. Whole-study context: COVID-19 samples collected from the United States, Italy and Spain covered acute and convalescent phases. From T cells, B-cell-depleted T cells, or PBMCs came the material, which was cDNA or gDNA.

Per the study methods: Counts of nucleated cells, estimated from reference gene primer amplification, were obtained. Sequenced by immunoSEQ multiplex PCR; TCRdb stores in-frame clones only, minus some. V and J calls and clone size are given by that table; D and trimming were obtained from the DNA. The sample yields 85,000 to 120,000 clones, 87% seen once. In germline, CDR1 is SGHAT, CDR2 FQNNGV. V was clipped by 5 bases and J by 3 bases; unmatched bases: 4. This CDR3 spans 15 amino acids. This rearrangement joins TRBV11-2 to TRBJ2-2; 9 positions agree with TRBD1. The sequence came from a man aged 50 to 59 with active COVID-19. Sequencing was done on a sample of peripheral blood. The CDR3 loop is CASSPRTGDTGELFF. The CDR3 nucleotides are TGTGCCAGCAGCCCCCGGACAGGGGACACCGGGGAGCTGTTTTTT.